Below, one TCR beta chain is given with its context. A few counts support this clonotype. Its binding antigen is unknown. No much larger clone is present one base from it, and per-base qualities are unavailable. Trimming costs V 5 bases and J 2 bases, and their ends lie 17 bases apart. The CDR1 and CDR2 encoded by the germline V gene are SGHTA and FQGNSA. CDR3 length: 16 amino acids, cysteine to phenylalanine. The CDR3 DNA has 48 bases and is translated from base 1. The data stem from a study of identical twins (dated by TCRdb to between 2015 and 2016). For the wider study: To test whether fetal clonotypes persist, the study used deep sequencing on TCR alpha and beta repertoires from monozygotic twins, unrelated adults of various ages, and cord blood. To rule out contamination, replicate twin experiments were performed at different times with different library preparation protocols. The research as a whole found: Invariant T cells such as MAIT and iNKT could partly confound zero-insertion analyses, though diverse VJ usage argued against this for most clonotypes. Out-of-frame TCR alpha sharing in monozygotic twins was systematically underestimated by recombination models, whereas sharing between unrelated individuals was in agreement with the recombination models. Fewer insertions were carried by abundant cord blood beta clonotypes, a similar but weaker trend appeared in young adult naive repertoires, and no such trend appeared in memory repertoires. Because the same donors could not be followed over many years, conclusions were based on cross-sectional statistical analysis. Compared with coincidental sharing between unrelated individuals, an excess of low generation-probability sequences was observed among out-of-frame TCR alpha sequences shared between twins. In beta out-of-frame sequences, excess twin sharing was weaker, because having fewer shared sequences lowered the signal-to-noise ratio.

Every donor was a healthy Caucasian. The twin cohort comprised three pairs of female monozygotic twins, all aged roughly 18 to 30 years. CD4+ and CD8+ T cell populations were isolated with positive isolation kits from Invitrogen. Preparation of the library involved 5' RACE. Sequencing took place on an Illumina HiSeq 2000. Template switching introduced a universal primer binding site; the final cDNA contained a unique molecular identifier, enabling accurate counting of TCR cDNA molecules. Specific primers in the conserved constant-segment region were used to synthesize first-strand cDNA for the TCR alpha and beta chains. Each cDNA library was double barcoded, with a SMART-Mk sample barcode plus Illumina barcodes, to control for contamination. TruSeq adapter sequences and Illumina sample barcodes were added in two successive PCR steps. TCR alpha and beta cDNA libraries were sequenced on the Illumina HiSeq platform with custom primers. Under the source paper's analysis protocol: Unique molecular identifiers were extracted from raw reads with MiGEC, and CDR3 positions were determined with MiXCR. Recombination models were inferred per individual with the repgenHMM and IGoR tools using an EM algorithm. The tcR package in R was used for shared clonotype analysis, with sharing normalized by the product of cloneset sizes. To study raw recombination without the effects of thymic and clonal selection, out-of-frame nonproductive sequences were analyzed. In-frame beta chains were kept once TCRdb had trimmed the public reads at Q25 with fastp and called clones with MiXCR. For every CDR3 protein sequence, its rows merge into one entry that carries the most common genes and DNA. These V and J calls derive from TCRdb rather than the authors' analysis. This sample has some 500,000 distinct CDR3 sequences in its table, and around 20% of those were observed once. The ten biggest clones cover 0.75% to 0.95% of the sample.

The data were also submitted as part of a second study, on T cells expressing NK-cell markers. As the second study states: Under ten donors provided sorted CD3+CD56+NKG2C+, CD3+CD56+NKG2C- and CD3+CD56-NKG2C+ T-cell subsets, whose TCR beta-chain repertoires were profiled. Among the eight sequenced donors, only one was HCMV-seronegative, while the other seven were HCMV-seropositive. In several experiments an anti-gammadeltaTCR antibody was added to restrict sorting to alphabetaTCR-expressing T cells. In roughly six donors, the dominant CD3+CD56+NKG2C+ clonotypes ranked among the top 10 CD8+ clonotypes, making up 1.0-7.0% of CD8+ T cells. Those dominant clonotypes were again the most abundant among CD3+CD56-NKG2C+ cells in a few donors, at about 25-60.1%. Whether the expanded NKG2C-expressing T cell clones were specific for HCMV antigens remained unclear. The eight sequenced donors were randomly selected healthy volunteers, three men and five women. HCMV serostatus was determined by detecting HCMV-specific IgG in serum with a commercial ELISA kit. MIGEC handled demultiplexing of the reads and grouping by UMI, while MiTCR was used to assemble and quantify clonotypes. Only TCR cDNA sequences supported by at least two reads were kept to exclude erroneous sequences. The tcR package was used for downstream repertoire analysis, and clonotypes were matched across fractions by CDR3 nucleotide sequence plus V segment. VDJmatch was used to annotate antigen specificity against VDJdb, with one amino acid substitution allowed in CDR3.

The sequence is built from TRBV7-2 and TRBJ2-3; the D gene is possibly TRBD1 or TRBD2, each agreeing over 5 bases. This receptor was obtained from a woman under 30 in good health. What was sequenced was CD4+ T cells sorted from blood. The CDR3 protein sequence reads: CASSLLGPHLTDTQYF. In nucleotides, the sequence is TGTGCCAGCAGCCTACTGGGACCACACCTCACAGATACGCAGTATTTT.